The text below deals with one T cell receptor beta chain. Its antigen remains unidentified. One end of the junction does not line up with germline, which may come from a read error. The data belong to a study of cytomegalovirus exposure and HLA in healthy donors. General study findings and limits: Data from an earlier analysis indicated that most TCR beta V segments were productive either about 90% or about 30% of the time. Based on reports, TCR beta sequences accurately predicted HLA-A and HLA-B alleles for most subjects. TRBV6-2, TRBV6-3 and other indistinguishable V segments were excluded.

Looked up from germline, CDR1 is SEHNR and CDR2 is FQNEAQ (reference sequence). The CDR3 runs to 13 residues. Vbeta (60) and Jbeta (13) primers were used in the PCR. This table comes from immunoSEQ multiplex PCR, and its TCRdb copy is limited to in-frame clones, with some not included. Here the sample spans about 100,000 clones, around four fifths being singletons. The sequenced material came from PBMCs. The source of this sequence is a man in his forties in good health and CMV-seronegative. This rearrangement joins TRBV7-9 to TRBJ1-1; no definite D call. CDR3: CSSSPQMNTEAFF. As DNA, the CDR3 is TGTTCCAGCAGCCCTCAGATGAACACTGAAGCTTTCTTT.